These 30 T cell receptor beta chains were all obtained from the same sample, sequenced in a study of immune characteristics of hereditary and idiopathic chronic pancreatitis. The pancreas tissue came from patients undergoing total pancreatectomy with islet autotransplantation. The assay was immunoSEQ multiplex PCR, and TCRdb's table has in-frame clones only and misses some. The table includes around 9,000 clones, 79% detected once. The specimen sequenced was pancreas tissue with idiopathic chronic pancreatitis. These receptors came from a human donor with chronic pancreatitis.

The chain has TRBV4-2 and TRBJ2-5; TRBD1 is a possible D gene (6 bases). The V end lost 0 bases, the J end lost 5 bases, and 16 bases lay between the germline ends. Germline loops: CDR1 LGHNA, CDR2 YNFKEQ. The length of the CDR3 is 16 residues. The CDR3: CASSQDQQGRGETQYF. The DNA for the CDR3 is TGTGCCAGCAGCCAAGATCAGCAGGGGCGTGGGGAGACCCAGTACTTC.

The chain joins TRBV3-1 (or the pseudogene TRBV3-2) to TRBJ2-2; D unresolved. Germline CDR1 and CDR2: LGHDT and YNNKEL (reference sequence). Trimming cost V 4 bases and J 3 bases, with 12 bases left between them. The CDR3 consists of 15 residues. In DNA form, the CDR3 reads TGTGCCAGCAGCCCCACGCTGTGGCACACCGGGGAGCTGTTTTTT. As protein: CASSPTLWHTGELFF.

The chain joins TRBV7-9 to TRBJ2-3, with 10 bases lining up with TRBD2. The germline CDR1 and CDR2 sequences are SEHNR and FQNEAQ (reference sequence). This CDR3 region has 15 residues. J lost 5 bases, V lost 8 bases, and 10 bases had no gene match. CDR3: CASGLSGGARDTQYF. In DNA form, the CDR3 reads TGTGCCAGCGGACTGAGCGGGGGGGCCAGAGATACGCAGTATTTT. The full variable domain, completed using reference TRBV7-9 and TRBJ2-3, is DTGVSQNPRHKITKRGQNVTFRCDPISEHNRLYWYRQTLGQGPEFLTYFQNEAQLEKSRLLSDRFSAERPKGSFSTLEIQRTEQGDSAMYLCASGLSGGARDTQYFGPGTRLTVL.

This clone occurred once. This chain uses TRBV2 with TRBJ2-3; 10 bases line up with TRBD2. Per the germline V gene, CDR1 is SNHLY and CDR2 is FYNNEI. After removal of 4 bases from V and 3 bases from J, the junction contained 4 bases not matched to a gene. The CDR3 has 15 residues. CDR3 sequence (DNA): TGTGCCAGCAGTGCCCCTAGCGGGGGAACAGATACGCAGTATTTT. It specifies CASSAPSGGTDTQYF. Full variable domain (outside the CDR3, taken from reference TRBV2 and TRBJ2-3): EPEVTQTPSHQVTQMGQEVILRCVPISNHLYFYWYRQILGQKVEFLVSFYNNEISEKSEIFDDQFSVERPDGSNFTLKIRSTKLEDSAMYFCASSAPSGGTDTQYFGPGTRLTVL.

This clone has more than one count but fewer than ten. The V call is TRBV6-4, the J call TRBJ1-1; unclear D gene. V was cut by 6 bases and J by 1 base, with 15 bases left in between. The V gene's germline CDR1 is MRHNA and CDR2 SNTAGT. The CDR3 sequence is 15 residues long. The CDR3 reads CASSPQTGPNTEAFF. In nucleotides, the CDR3 is TGTGCCAGCAGCCCCCAAACCGGGCCGAACACTGAAGCTTTCTTT.

The chain couples TRBV24-1 to TRBJ1-2; D might be TRBD1 (6 bases). Germline V gene lookup returns CDR1 KGHDR and CDR2 SFDVKD. V was cut by 7 bases and J by 7 bases, with 18 bases left in between. CDR3 length equals 14 residues. The DNA of the CDR3 is TGTGCCACCAGCAGGACAGAGTTTAGTTTTGGCTACACCTTC. Residues: CATSRTEFSFGYTF.

For the CDR3, the DNA is TGCGCCAGCAAGGGCCCCTTCCGGGGGAATCTCACTGAAGCTTTCTTT. Its protein product is CASKGPFRGNLTEAFF. The chain is built from TRBV10-1 and TRBJ1-1; D perhaps matches TRBD1 (5 bases). V dropped 7 bases and J dropped 4 bases, with 22 bases sitting between them. Germline V CDR1 and CDR2: WNHNN, SYGVQD (reference sequence). The CDR3 totals 16 residues.

In this sample, this clone turned up once. In DNA, the CDR3 is TGTGCCAGTAGAGATCGTCTATTCTCCACAGATACGCAGTATTTT. It is translated as CASRDRLFSTDTQYF. This chain links TRBV19 with TRBJ2-3; no definite D call. CDR3 length: 15 residues. V was clipped by 6 bases and J by 2 bases, with 15 bases between them. CDR1 is LNHDA and CDR2 is SQIVND in the germline V gene (reference sequence).

This clone was seen just once. CDR3 protein: CASRSHATNEKLFF. Here the CDR3 DNA reads TGTGCCAGTAGGAGTCATGCAACTAATGAAAAACTGTTTTTT. The chain uses TRBV19 and TRBJ1-4; no definite D call. The germline V gene has CDR1 LNHDA and CDR2 SQIVND (reference sequence). V was shortened by 6 bases and J by 0 bases, with 8 bases between the two germline ends. The CDR3 is made up of 14 amino acids.

A few counts support this clone. The rearrangement links TRBV18 to TRBJ2-7; no definite D call. CDR1 and CDR2 (germline): KGHSH, LQKENI. Trimming took 5 bases from V and 3 from J, leaving 5 bases between them. The CDR3 extends over 11 amino acids. CDR3 sequence (DNA): TGTGCCAGCTCAGGTAACTACGAGCAGTACTTC. Encoded protein: CASSGNYEQYF.

The V and J genes are TRBV6-2 or TRBV6-3 and TRBJ1-3; D remains ambiguous. Germline V lookup: CDR1 MNHEY, CDR2 SVGEGT. The CDR3 has 16 residues. The ends were cut back, 6 bases at V and 0 bases at J, with 15 bases in the middle. The CDR3 is CASSQSQGVSGNTIYF. The CDR3 nucleotides read TGTGCCAGCAGCCAAAGTCAAGGAGTCTCTGGAAACACCATATATTTT.

The chain recombines TRBV12-3 or TRBV12-4 with TRBJ1-1; no reliable D call. The CDR3 totals 12 residues. V dropped 5 bases and J dropped 0 bases, with 4 bases sitting between them. The CDR3 region is CASSLMNTEAFF. The CDR3 DNA follows: TGTGCCAGCAGTCTTATGAACACTGAAGCTTTCTTT.

This rearrangement joins TRBV5-1 to TRBJ1-6; D might be TRBD1 (5 bases). This CDR3 region has 15 residues. Trimming cost V 2 bases and J 1 base, with 7 bases left between them. Germline assignment: CDR1 SGHRS and CDR2 YFSETQ. The CDR3 DNA reads TGCGCCAGCAGCTTTGGGGGGTCCTATAATTCACCCCTCCACTTT. Translating gives CASSFGGSYNSPLHF. The full variable domain, in which reference TRBV5-1 and TRBJ1-6 provide the parts outside the CDR3, is KAGVTQTPRYLIKTRGQQVTLSCSPISGHRSVSWYQQTPGQGLQFLFEYFSETQRNKGNFPGRFSGRQFSNSRSEMNVSTLELGDSALYLCASSFGGSYNSPLHFGNGTRLTVT.

The chain has TRBV6-6 and TRBJ1-3; D possibly corresponds to TRBD1 (5 bases). Germline values: CDR1 MNHNY, CDR2 SVGAGI (reference sequence). The CDR3 has 15 amino acids. Deletions cut 10 bases from V and 0 bases from J, with 16 bases between. As DNA, the CDR3 is TGTGCCACCTTCGGATTGAGGGGCTCTGGAAACACCATATATTTT. Translation gives CATFGLRGSGNTIYF.

The gene calls are TRBV5-1 and TRBJ2-1; 11 bases match TRBD2. The CDR3 runs 16 residues. In germline, CDR1 is SGHRS, CDR2 YFSETQ. The V segment lost 0 bases and the J segment 6 bases; nucleotides outside the gene matches: 5. The CDR3 loop reads CASSLGGTSGFNEQFF. CDR3 coding DNA: TGCGCCAGCAGCTTGGGAGGGACTAGCGGCTTCAATGAGCAGTTCTTC.

The chain is built from TRBV18 and TRBJ1-2; 10 bases line up with TRBD1. Germline assignment: CDR1 KGHSH and CDR2 LQKENI. V gave up 5 bases and J gave up 2 bases; unmatched junction bases: 5. The CDR3 consists of 15 residues. The CDR3 DNA reads as TGTGCCAGCTCAAAAGGACAGGGGGTGAACTATGGCTACACCTTC. This encodes CASSKGQGVNYGYTF. Using reference TRBV18 and TRBJ1-2 for the parts outside the CDR3, the full variable domain is NAGVMQNPRHLVRRRGQEARLRCSPMKGHSHVYWYRQLPEEGLKFMVYLQKENIIDESGMPKERFSAEFPKEGPSILRIQQVVRGDSAAYFCASSKGQGVNYGYTFGSGTRLTVV.

This chain's CDR3 is CASSQDLLAGLETQYF. CDR3 DNA: TGTGCCAGCAGCCAAGATCTTCTAGCGGGGTTGGAGACCCAGTACTTC. V and J are TRBV4-2 and TRBJ2-5, with 9 bases lining up with TRBD2. Trimming removed 0 bases from V and 5 bases from J; junction bases left unmatched: 7. Germline CDR1 is LGHNA and CDR2 is YNFKEQ. The length of the CDR3 is 16 residues.

The chain uses TRBV30 and TRBJ2-1, with D hard to call. Trimming left V 2 bases short and J 5 bases short, with 10 bases between. Germline values: CDR1 GTSNPN, CDR2 SVGIG (reference sequence). The CDR3 is 13 amino acids. The DNA for the CDR3 is TGTGCCTGGAGTCCCGGTAGGGACAATGAGCAGTTCTTC. Protein product: CAWSPGRDNEQFF.

The chain is built from TRBV5-1 and TRBJ2-3, with a tentative D call TRBD2 (7 bases). The CDR3 is made up of 16 amino acids. CDR1 is SGHRS and CDR2 is YFSETQ in the germline V gene. The V end lost 2 bases, the J end lost 7 bases, and 20 bases lay between the germline ends. CDR3: CASSLLLGGGANTQYF. CDR3 sequence (DNA): TGCGCCAGCAGCTTATTACTAGGCGGGGGCGCAAATACGCAGTATTTT.

The V call is TRBV3-1 (or the pseudogene TRBV3-2), the J call TRBJ2-3, with D hard to call. CDR3 length equals 15 residues. The V end was cut by 0 bases, the J end by 4 bases, with 11 bases between. From germline, CDR1 is LGHDT and CDR2 YNNKEL (reference sequence). CDR3 nucleotides: TGTGCCAGCAGCCAAGATTTCCGAGGCGCAGATACGCAGTATTTT. This gives the protein CASSQDFRGADTQYF.

In DNA, the CDR3 is TGCGCCAGCAGCCGACAGGGAGTGTTGGGAACTGAAGCTTTCTTT. Its protein product is CASSRQGVLGTEAFF. The genes are TRBV4-3 and TRBJ1-1, with TRBD1 matching 7 bases. With 4 bases clipped from V and 5 bases from J, the junction kept 10 bases outside the gene matches. CDR3 length: 15 residues. Germline CDR1 reads LGHNA; CDR2 reads YSLEER.

This rearrangement joins TRBV2 to TRBJ2-7; 9 positions match TRBD1. The ends lost 5 bases at V and 3 bases at J; junction bases unmatched: 11. Germline V gives CDR1 SNHLY, CDR2 FYNNEI. This CDR3 comprises 16 residues. CDR3 DNA sequence: TGTGCCAGCAGTTCTAGAATCGGGACAGGGAACTACGAGCAGTACTTC. This sequence encodes CASSSRIGTGNYEQYF.

The genes are TRBV27 and TRBJ2-2; D might be TRBD2 (6 bases). Between the trimmed V and J ends, which lost 1 base and 6 bases, there was a span of 6 bases. Germline CDR1 reads MNHEY; CDR2 reads SMNVEV (reference sequence). The CDR3 spans 13 residues. CDR3: CASSLWGAGELFF. CDR3 DNA: TGTGCCAGCAGTTTATGGGGGGCCGGGGAGCTGTTTTTT.

This clone was detected only once. The V call is TRBV18, the J call TRBJ1-6, with 8 bases fitting TRBD1. Looked up from germline, CDR1 is KGHSH and CDR2 is LQKENI. The CDR3 has 15 amino acids. Trimming removed 4 bases from V and 9 bases from J; junction bases left unmatched: 8. The CDR3 nucleotides read TGTGCCAGCTCACTCGAACAGGGGGTGGGTTCACCCCTCCACTTT. Its protein is CASSLEQGVGSPLHF.

This clone was counted between two and nine times. This rearrangement joins TRBV9 to TRBJ2-1, with 8 nucleotides matching TRBD2. Germline CDR1 reads SGDLS; CDR2 reads YYNGEE. This CDR3 contains 15 residues. V shed 0 bases and J 4 bases; nucleotides not matched to a gene: 3. The CDR3 reads CASSVAAGEYNEQFF. CDR3 nucleotides: TGTGCCAGCAGCGTAGCAGCGGGGGAGTACAATGAGCAGTTCTTC. The full variable domain, in which reference TRBV9 and TRBJ2-1 provide the parts outside the CDR3, is DSGVTQTPKHLITATGQRVTLRCSPRSGDLSVYWYQQSLDQGLQFLIQYYNGEERAKGNILERFSAQQFPDLHSELNLSSLELGDSALYFCASSVAAGEYNEQFFGPGTRLTVL.

The rearrangement joins TRBV7-2 to TRBJ2-3; 9 positions match TRBD2. The CDR3 extends over 15 amino acids. V shed 5 bases, J shed 3 bases, and the junction held 6 bases outside the gene matches. Germline V lookup: CDR1 SGHTA, CDR2 FQGNSA. As DNA, the CDR3 is TGTGCCAGCAGCGCGGGGGGGGACGAGACAGATACGCAGTATTTT. It is translated as CASSAGGDETDTQYF.

The chain carries TRBV5-6 and TRBJ2-2; TRBD1 aligns across 7 bases. From germline, CDR1 is SGHDT and CDR2 YYEEEE. Trimming cost V 3 bases and J 1 base; bases outside gene matches: 15. This CDR3 has 19 residues. The DNA for the CDR3 is TGTGCCAGCAGCTCCAGGACAGGCATGGATAATCTGAACACCGGGGAGCTGTTTTTT. It translates to CASSSRTGMDNLNTGELFF.

The V gene is TRBV4-2, the J gene TRBJ2-3; D uncertain. This CDR3 comprises 14 residues. The V gene lost 1 base and the J gene lost 0 bases, with 5 bases spanning the gap. Germline CDR1 and CDR2: LGHNA and YNFKEQ. CDR3 sequence: CASSQGSSTDTQYF. The CDR3 nucleotides read TGTGCCAGCAGCCAAGGTTCGAGCACAGATACGCAGTATTTT.

The count of this clone is one. This chain joins TRBV28 and TRBJ1-2; no clear D. The V gene's germline CDR1 is MDHEN and CDR2 SYDVKM. CDR3 length: 14 amino acids. V was cut by 9 bases and J by 5 bases, with 19 bases left in between. DNA for the CDR3: TGTGCCAGTTCTAACTGGGAGGGAGAGTATGGCTACACCTTC. Translation gives CASSNWEGEYGYTF.

The chain combines TRBV6-5 with TRBJ2-2; D not certain. Germline V gene lookup returns CDR1 MNHEY and CDR2 SVGAGI. V was shortened by 6 bases and J by 3 bases, with 11 bases between the two germline ends. This CDR3 is 14 amino acids long. The CDR3 DNA reads as TGTGCCAGCAGGCCGGGCAGCTACACCGGGGAGCTGTTTTTT. It codes for CASRPGSYTGELFF.